A selection of T cell receptor beta chains follows, all from one sample in a study of T cells in Graves' hyperthyroidism and ophthalmopathy. TCRdb itself ran the multiplex PCR reads through MiXCR, one entry per CDR3 protein. The data hold fewer than 350,000 distinct CDR3 sequences, with more than 10% observed a single time. The sequencing sample was made of blood. The receptor set was obtained from a woman aged 25-40 years with Graves' hyperthyroidism that later progressed to Graves' ophthalmopathy. Both conserved end residues are part of each CDR3. D genes are given only for firm matches. The listing skips clone size in some rows; elsewhere it reads once, few, many or a size class.

many TRBJ2-7 TRBV28 . TGTGCCAGCAGGCCTACGATGTCGGGAGTTTACGAGCAGTACTTC CASRPTMSGVYEQYF
many TRBJ1-4 TRBV6-1 . TGTGCCAGCAGCAAGACCCCGGCTAATGAAAAACTGTTTTTT CASSKTPANEKLFF
. TRBJ2-1 TRBV6-1 . TGTGCCAGCAGCGGCGTTGACCCGGCCTACAATGAGCAGTTCTTC CASSGVDPAYNEQFF
. TRBJ2-5 TRBV9 . TGTGCCAGCAGCGTAGGGGCGATCGGCGACCAAGAGACCCAGTACTTC CASSVGAIGDQETQYF
many TRBJ2-1 TRBV4-1 TRBD2 TGCGCCAGCAGCAGGACCTCGAGGACTAGCGGATACAATGAGCAGTTCTTC CASSRTSRTSGYNEQFF
. TRBJ2-7 TRBV11-2 TRBD1 TGTGCCAGCAGCTTAGGGTGGGACAGCCCCTACGAGCAGTACTTC CASSLGWDSPYEQYF
many TRBJ1-1 TRBV12-3/TRBV12-4 . TGTGCCAGCAACGGGGATTTGAACACTGAAGCTTTCTTT CASNGDLNTEAFF
. TRBJ2-5 TRBV7-3 . TGTGCCAGCAGCAACGAAATCCCCCCCCAAGAGACCCAGTACTTC CASSNEIPPQETQYF
many TRBJ2-7 TRBV2 . TGTGCCAGCAAGGATCCCCCGTCCTACGAGCAGTACTTC CASKDPPSYEQYF
few TRBJ2-5 TRBV20-1 . TGCAGTGCTAGAGATAGCCAAAAAGAGACCCAGTACTTC CSARDSQKETQYF
many TRBJ2-5 TRBV24-1 . TGTGCCACCAGTGGTCCACAGGGCTGGAGCCAAGAGACCCAGTACTTC CATSGPQGWSQETQYF
many TRBJ2-1 TRBV7-9 . TGTGCCAGCAGCTTGGGGATTAGTGAGCAGTTCTTC CASSLGISEQFF
many TRBJ2-3 TRBV24-1 TRBD1 TGTGCCACCAGTGAAGCTCGGGACAGGGTTATGGATACGCAGTATTTT CATSEARDRVMDTQYF
few TRBJ2-7 TRBV6-1 TRBD2 TGTGCCAGCAGGGGGCGGGGGTTTTTGGACGAGCAGTACTTC CASRGRGFLDEQYF
many TRBJ2-7 TRBV28 TRBD2 TGTGCCAGCAGTTTCCCTAGCGGGGCCTCCTACGAGCAGTACTTC CASSFPSGASYEQYF
. TRBJ2-1 TRBV11-2 TRBD2 TGTGCCAGCAGCTTTGGACTAGCGGGAGGGCTAGGTGAGCAGTTCTTC CASSFGLAGGLGEQFF
few TRBJ2-6 TRBV14 . TGTGCCAGCAGCACCATCGGACCCTCTGGGGCCAACGTCCTGACTTTC CASSTIGPSGANVLTF
many TRBJ2-1 TRBV12-5 . TGTGCTAGTCCTTGGATGGGACCTCACTACAATGAGCAGTTCTTC CASPWMGPHYNEQFF
few TRBJ1-6 TRBV27 . TGTGCCAGCACAAAGAGCTCCTATAATTCACCCCTCCACTTT CASTKSSYNSPLHF
. TRBJ2-1 TRBV29-1 . TGCAGCGTGGCTCCAGGCAAGGGGCTCCATGAGCAGTTCTTC CSVAPGKGLHEQFF
many TRBJ1-1 TRBV2 TRBD1 TGTGCCAGCAGCGAGAGGACAGGAAAGGCTGAAGCTTTCTTT CASSERTGKAEAFF
many TRBJ2-4 TRBV5-8 TRBD1 TGTGCCAGCAGCCTCCGACAGGGGGCGAAATCAAACATTCAGTACTTC CASSLRQGAKSNIQYF
. TRBJ1-2 TRBV20-1 . TGCAGTGCCCCGGGCGGGGCAACTAACTATGGCTACACCTTC CSAPGGATNYGYTF
. TRBJ2-2 TRBV19 . TGTGCCAGTAGTATCCATACGAACACCGGGGAGCTGTTTTTT CASSIHTNTGELFF
. TRBJ2-7 TRBV20-1 TRBD1 TGCAGTGCCAAACCCTGGGACAGGGCATACGAGCAGTACTTC CSAKPWDRAYEQYF
many TRBJ2-7 TRBV12-3/TRBV12-4 . TGTGCCAGCAGTAACACAGCCTACGAGCAGTACTTC CASSNTAYEQYF
. TRBJ2-7 TRBV6-2/TRBV6-3 . TGTGCCAGCAACAACCGGCTCTCCTACGGGCAGTACTTC CASNNRLSYGQYF
many TRBJ2-7 TRBV5-6 TRBD1 TGTGCCAGCAGCTTGGGGACAGGGCGCATCTACGAGCAGTACTTC CASSLGTGRIYEQYF
many TRBJ2-1 TRBV11-1 . TGTGCCAGCAGCTCGACTATTTACAATGAGCAGTTCTTC CASSSTIYNEQFF
. TRBJ1-4 TRBV6-1 . TGTGCCAGCAGTCGGGACCCGGCGGTAGCTAATGAAAAACTGTTTTTT CASSRDPAVANEKLFF
few TRBJ1-1 TRBV19 . TGTGCCAGTAGTATAGGGACAGCTGGCTTTGAAGCTTTCTTT CASSIGTAGFEAFF
many TRBJ1-4 TRBV20-1 . TGCAGTGCTAGAGATTGGGCAACTAATGAAAAACTGTTTTTT CSARDWATNEKLFF
many TRBJ2-3 TRBV7-9 TRBD2 TGTGCCAGCAGCTATAGCGGGAGTGGCCCAGATACGCAGTATTTT CASSYSGSGPDTQYF
. TRBJ1-1 TRBV29-1 . TGCAGCTATCGAGGGGCCACTATGAACACTGAAGCTTTCTTT CSYRGATMNTEAFF
few TRBJ1-6 TRBV25-1 . TGTGCCAGCAGTGTCCCCGGGCCCAATTCACCCCTCCACTTT CASSVPGPNSPLHF
many TRBJ1-1 TRBV12-3/TRBV12-4 . TGTGCCAGCAGTGCGCTGGATTACACTGAAGCTTTCTTT CASSALDYTEAFF
. TRBJ2-1 TRBV5-1 TRBD2 TGCGCCAGCAGCCCCGGGACTACAACCTTCTCCAATGAGCAGTTCTTC CASSPGTTTFSNEQFF
many TRBJ2-7 TRBV27 TRBD2 TGTGCCAGCAGTTTAAAGGCTAGCGGGTCCAGCTCCTACGAGCAGTACTTC CASSLKASGSSSYEQYF
many TRBJ2-5 TRBV28 TRBD2 TGTGCCAGCAGTTTAGCGTTGGGACTAGCGGAAAAAGAGACCCAGTACTTC CASSLALGLAEKETQYF
. TRBJ2-7 TRBV19 . . CASSFGPGGEQYF
few TRBJ1-2 TRBV29-1 . TGCAGCGTTGAGCGGGTCGGGGGGCCGAGGACTAACTATGGCTACACCTTC CSVERVGGPRTNYGYTF
. TRBJ2-1 TRBV5-6 TRBD1 TGTGCCAGCAGCGACTTCTGGACAGGGGGCTATGGTGAGCAGTTCTTC CASSDFWTGGYGEQFF
many TRBJ2-1 TRBV7-2 . TGTGCCAGCAGCTTAGTCCCAGTGGATGAGCAGTTCTTC CASSLVPVDEQFF
many TRBJ2-5 TRBV6-1 . TGTGCCAGCAGTGACGGCCGGAGGGTAGCGGTTGAGACCCAGTACTTC CASSDGRRVAVETQYF